This T cell receptor beta chain was found in a study of blood T cell repertoires in COVID-19. V was cut by 1 base and J by 0 bases, with 10 bases left in between. Germline CDR1 reads MNHEY; CDR2 reads SMNVEV (reference sequence). The CDR3 has 16 amino acids. As originally analysed: Estimation of nucleated cell counts relied on the amplification of reference gene primers. Method: immunoSEQ multiplex PCR; TCRdb's copy keeps in-frame clones and lacks some. V and J calls and clone size are those listed in that table; D and trimming were worked out from the DNA. Here the sample spans 200,000 to 250,000 clones, 70% to 90% being singletons.

The sample comprised peripheral blood. This TCR was recovered from a human donor in a cohort sampled during active COVID-19. J is TRBJ2-1 and V is TRBV27, with TRBD1 as a possible D gene (5 bases). CDR3 sequence: CASSLFRAHSYNEQFF. The CDR3 nucleotides are TGTGCCAGCAGTTTATTCAGGGCCCACTCCTACAATGAGCAGTTCTTC.